This TCR beta chain emerged from a study of vaccination effects on CD4 cells after COVID-19. In this sample, this clone turned up a few times. Antigen: not known. The CDR3 has 14 residues. The germline V and J ends were trimmed by 9 bases and 2 bases, with 14 bases remaining between them. Per germline, CDR1 LNHDA and CDR2 SQIVND (reference sequence). Before sequencing, viral peptide pools were used by the ViraFEST assay to expand antigen-specific CD4+ T cells. Scientists isolated CD4+ T cells after a roughly ten-day culture period ended. Two doses of BNT162b2 or mRNA-1273 vaccine were administered to participants. Assay: immunoSEQ multiplex PCR; the TCRdb copy retains only in-frame clones and omits some. This sample has 15,000 to 20,000 clones, with about 75% found just once.

The source material was CD4+ T cells from PBMCs cultured with HCoV-NL63 spike peptides, sampled after COVID-19 vaccination. This chain joins TRBV19 and TRBJ1-5, with D possibly being TRBD1 (5 bases). This TCR was sampled from a human donor who received a COVID-19 vaccine. The CDR3 here is CASCRRGGNQPQHF. The CDR3 nucleotides read TGTGCCAGCTGCAGGAGGGGTGGCAATCAGCCCCAGCATTTT.